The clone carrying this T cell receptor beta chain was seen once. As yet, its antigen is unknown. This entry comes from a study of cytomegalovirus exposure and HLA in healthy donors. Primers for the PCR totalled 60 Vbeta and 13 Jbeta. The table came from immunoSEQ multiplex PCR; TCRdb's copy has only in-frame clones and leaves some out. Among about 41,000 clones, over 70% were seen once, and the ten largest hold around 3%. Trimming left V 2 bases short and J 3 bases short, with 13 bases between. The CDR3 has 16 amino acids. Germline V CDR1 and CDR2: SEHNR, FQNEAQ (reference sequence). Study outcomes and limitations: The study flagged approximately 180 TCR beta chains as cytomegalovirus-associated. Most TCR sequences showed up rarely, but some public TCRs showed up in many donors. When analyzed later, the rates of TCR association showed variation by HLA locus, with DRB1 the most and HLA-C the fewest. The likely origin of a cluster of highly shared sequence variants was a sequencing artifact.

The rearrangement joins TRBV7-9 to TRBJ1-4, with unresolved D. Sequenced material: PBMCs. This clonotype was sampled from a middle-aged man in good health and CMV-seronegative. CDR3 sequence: CASSLYSNRANEKLFF. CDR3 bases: TGTGCCAGCAGCTTATATTCGAACCGAGCTAATGAAAAACTGTTTTTT.